What follows are 17 T cell receptor beta chains derived from one specimen sequenced in a study of T cells in Graves' hyperthyroidism and ophthalmopathy. Amplification of TCR beta CDR3 regions used RNA as the template. First-round RT-PCR with HTBI primers amplified the TCR CDR3 region. TCRdb ran MiXCR on the multiplex PCR reads and lists one entry per CDR3 protein. This sample carries around 180,000 distinct CDR3 sequences, 15% to 20% of them seen once, and the ten largest clones take under 35%. The specimen sequenced was blood. Every receptor here comes from a woman between 45 and 60 years old with Graves' hyperthyroidism.

The V and J genes are TRBV6-1 and TRBJ1-1, with D tentatively TRBD1 (5 bases). Germline CDR1 and CDR2: MNHNS and SASEGT. This CDR3 is built from 12 residues. The V and J ends lost 2 bases and 10 bases respectively, with 11 bases between them. This CDR3 is CASSELRTGAFF. For the CDR3, the DNA is TGTGCCAGCAGTGAACTTCGAACAGGAGCTTTCTTT.

This clonotype was found many times. The chain employs TRBV15 and TRBJ2-7, with 7 bases fitting TRBD2. CDR1 LNHNV and CDR2 YYDKDF come from the germline V gene (reference sequence). Trimming removed 0 bases from V and 6 bases from J; junction bases left unmatched: 8. The CDR3 contains 15 residues. CDR3 region: CATSRDRGGGAEQYF. The CDR3 nucleotides are TGTGCCACCAGCAGAGATCGGGGCGGGGGTGCCGAGCAGTACTTC.

The V and J genes are TRBV5-4 and TRBJ2-3; 8 bases agree with TRBD2. This CDR3 comprises 14 residues. Trimming took 3 bases from V and 4 from J; bases not matched to a gene: 4. Germline loops: CDR1 SGHNT, CDR2 YYREEE (reference sequence). CDR3 sequence (DNA): TGTGCCAGCAGCTCGCGGGGGGAGGCAGATACGCAGTATTTT. Translated: CASSSRGEADTQYF.

This clonotype was seen ten or more times. CDR3 amino acids: CASSLVKVNTEAFF. CDR3 bases: TGTGCCAGCAGCTTGGTAAAGGTGAACACTGAAGCTTTCTTT. This chain links TRBV7-2 with TRBJ1-1; D is ambiguous. CDR3 length: 14 residues. The ends were cut back, 3 bases at V and 0 bases at J, with 8 bases in the middle. Per germline, CDR1 SGHTA and CDR2 FQGNSA.

This clonotype has at least ten counts. The chain uses TRBV12-5 and TRBJ2-5, with D maybe TRBD2 (5 bases). Per the germline V gene, CDR1 is LGHNT and CDR2 is FRNRAP. CDR3 length equals 15 residues. V was trimmed by 0 bases and J by 4 bases, leaving 12 bases between them. DNA for the CDR3: TGTGCTAGTGGTTTGGTATCTAACGAGGGAGAGACCCAGTACTTC. Residues: CASGLVSNEGETQYF.

This clonotype was detected only a few times. V is TRBV18 and J is TRBJ2-7, with 8 bases aligning to TRBD2. The CDR3 has 16 amino acids. The V and J ends lost 2 bases and 1 base, in that order; junction bases with no gene match: 7. Germline V gene data show CDR1 as KGHSH and CDR2 as LQKENI. The chain's CDR3 is CASSPSGRGGSYEQYF. CDR3 sequence (DNA): TGTGCCAGCTCACCATCCGGTCGGGGGGGGTCCTACGAGCAGTACTTC.

This clonotype showed up many times. The chain joins TRBV5-1 to TRBJ2-3; no reliable D call. This CDR3 has 14 amino acids. Germline-derived CDR1 and CDR2 are SGHRS and YFSETQ. Trimming removed 1 base at V and 2 bases at J, with 8 bases between. The CDR3 sequence: CASSLLVYTDTQYF. The CDR3 DNA follows: TGCGCCAGCAGCTTGCTTGTTTACACAGATACGCAGTATTTT.

This clonotype was detected many times. The V call is TRBV13, the J call TRBJ1-2; 7 nucleotides line up with TRBD1. CDR1 and CDR2 (germline): PRHDT, FYEKMQ (reference sequence). The CDR3 is made up of 13 amino acids. V lost 6 bases to trimming and J lost 8 bases; unmatched junction nucleotides: 9. In nucleotides, the CDR3 is TGTGCCAGCAGTTCTGGACAGGAGTGGGGCTACACCTTC. This gives the protein CASSSGQEWGYTF. The variable domain in full, with the rest retrieved from reference TRBV13 and TRBJ1-2, is AAGVIQSPRHLIKEKRETATLKCYPIPRHDTVYWYQQGPGQDPQFLISFYEKMQSDKGSIPDRFSAQQFSDYHSELNMSSLELGDSALYFCASSSGQEWGYTFGSGTRLTVV.

Many counts were recorded for this clonotype. The rearrangement links TRBV27 to TRBJ2-1; TRBD2 is a possible D gene (7 bases). The ends were cut back, 1 base at V and 8 bases at J, with 30 bases in the middle. The CDR3 is made up of 20 amino acids. Per the germline V gene, CDR1 is MNHEY and CDR2 is SMNVEV (reference sequence). CDR3 bases: TGTGCCAGCAGTTTATATTTTTCGGGCGTGGGGGGGCGCGGATGGCATGAGCAGTTCTTC. Translation: CASSLYFSGVGGRGWHEQFF.

There are a few counts of this clonotype. The chain's CDR3 is CASSRQQLQETQYF. CDR3 DNA: TGTGCCAGCTCACGACAGCAACTCCAAGAGACCCAGTACTTC. V usage is TRBV18 and J usage is TRBJ2-5; D might be TRBD1 (5 bases). CDR1 KGHSH and CDR2 LQKENI come from the germline V gene. The CDR3 consists of 14 residues. The V gene lost 4 bases and the J gene lost 1 base, with 10 bases spanning the gap.

This clonotype was picked up a small number of times. The V and J genes are TRBV5-6 and TRBJ2-7; 7 nucleotides align to TRBD1. This CDR3 has 15 residues. With V trimmed by 3 bases and J by 1 base, 7 bases remained unmatched. Germline CDR1 reads SGHDT; CDR2 reads YYEEEE. DNA for the CDR3: TGTGCCAGCAGCTGGGGGACAGATTTATCCTACGAGCAGTACTTC. Protein sequence: CASSWGTDLSYEQYF.

This clonotype was counted many times. This sequence joins TRBV5-1 and TRBJ1-1; a weak D match, TRBD1 (5 bases). CDR3 length equals 15 residues. Germline values: CDR1 SGHRS, CDR2 YFSETQ. V was cut by 4 bases and J by 1 base, with 14 bases left in between. This CDR3 reads CASSTRALENTEAFF. The CDR3 DNA follows: TGCGCCAGCAGCACCAGGGCCCTAGAGAACACTGAAGCTTTCTTT.

The chain combines TRBV6-2 or TRBV6-3 with TRBJ1-1; D ambiguous. CDR3 length: 15 residues. The V gene's germline CDR1 is MNHEY and CDR2 SVGEGT. Trimming cost V 4 bases and J 0 bases, with 12 bases left between them. The CDR3 here is CASSSPRGVNTEAFF. The CDR3 DNA is TGTGCCAGCAGTTCCCCCCGTGGGGTGAACACTGAAGCTTTCTTT.

This clonotype was counted at least ten times. V and J are TRBV28 and TRBJ1-5, with 8 bases aligning to TRBD1. This CDR3 has 15 residues. With 7 bases clipped from V and 7 bases from J, the junction kept 12 bases outside the gene matches. The germline V gene encodes CDR1 MDHEN and CDR2 SYDVKM. The CDR3 nucleotides read TGTGCCAGCAACGCAGGGGGCGCGTCAAACCAGCCCCAGCATTTT. Translation gives CASNAGGASNQPQHF.

This clonotype was found many times. The V and J genes are TRBV6-1 and TRBJ2-3; D not certain. The CDR3 runs 14 residues. The germline V and J ends were trimmed by 4 bases and 0 bases, with 8 bases remaining between them. The germline V gene has CDR1 MNHNS and CDR2 SASEGT. CDR3 region: CASSGHTSTDTQYF. The CDR3 nucleotides are TGTGCCAGCAGTGGGCACACCAGCACAGATACGCAGTATTTT.

This clonotype was recorded many times. The V call is TRBV4-2, the J call TRBJ2-7; unclear D gene. Germline V CDR1 and CDR2: LGHNA, YNFKEQ. The CDR3 consists of 16 residues. Deletions cut 0 bases from V and 2 bases from J, with 14 bases between. The CDR3 is CASSQDSAAATYEQYF. The DNA for the CDR3 is TGTGCCAGCAGCCAAGATTCGGCGGCGGCCACCTACGAGCAGTACTTC.

This clonotype came up many times. The chain couples TRBV19 to TRBJ1-1; D perhaps matches TRBD1 (6 bases). The V and J ends lost 7 bases and 0 bases respectively, with 12 bases between them. The germline V gene encodes CDR1 LNHDA and CDR2 SQIVND (reference sequence). The CDR3 covers 14 residues. This CDR3 reads CASIDDRLNTEAFF. The CDR3 DNA sequence: TGTGCCAGTATAGACGACAGGCTGAACACTGAAGCTTTCTTT.